Below, one T cell receptor beta chain is given with its context. TCRdb re-derived calls from the 5' RACE reads in MiXCR, one entry per CDR3 protein. The sample consists of 300,000 to 350,000 distinct CDR3 sequences, 14% of them appearing once. This sample was taken from a study of T-cell memory formation after mild COVID-19. Germline V gene lookup returns CDR1 LGHDT and CDR2 YNNKEL (reference sequence). This CDR3 contains 13 residues. Trimming removed 4 bases from V and 8 bases from J, with 14 bases in between. The V and J genes are TRBV3-1 and TRBJ1-1; the D gene is possibly TRBD1 (6 bases). The source material was PBMCs or a T cell subset sorted from them (not recorded which). This TCR derives from a man between 18 and 35 years old who had mild COVID-19 (a few samples of this study predate the infection). Cell type and time point are not known. The CDR3, as DNA: TGTGCCAGCAGCCGAGTGTCCGGGACAGAAGCTTTCTTT. Translating it yields CASSRVSGTEAFF. Full variable domain (outside the CDR3, taken from reference TRBV3-1 and TRBJ1-1): DTAVSQTPKYLVTQMGNDKSIKCEQNLGHDTMYWYKQDSKKFLKIMFSYNNKELIINETVPNRFSPKSPDKAHLNLHINSLELGDSAVYFCASSRVSGTEAFFGQGTRLTVV.